This T cell receptor (beta chain) was identified in a study of T cell responses to AZD1222 COVID-19 vaccine. The repertoire was sequenced with immunoSEQ multiplex PCR; TCRdb's copy has only in-frame clones and lacks some. The profile shows more than 70,000 clones, nearly 90% of them singletons. The study, taken as a whole, reports: Among spike-specific TCRs, nearly half reportedly target unmutated variant regions.

In the case of this clone: What it binds is unknown.

The sequencing here drew on peripheral blood, taken on day 0 of AZD1222 vaccination. The sequence was obtained from an adult in good health.

The CDR3: CASSSQGGGQPQHF. CDR3 bases: TGTGCCAGCAGCAGCCAGGGTGGTGGTCAGCCCCAGCATTTT. The chain recombines TRBV21-1 with TRBJ1-5; the tabulated D call, TRBD1, remains unverified against the DNA. TRBV21-1 is designated a pseudogene. The CDR3 consists of 14 residues.